This TCR beta chain came from a study of cytomegalovirus exposure and HLA in healthy donors. PCR involved 60 Vbeta and 13 Jbeta primers. Generated by immunoSEQ multiplex PCR, the TCRdb table keeps only in-frame clones and is missing some. The repertoire consists of approximately 110,000 clones, with roughly 70% occurring once and the leading ten covering 11%. The sample holds a few counts of this clone. From germline, CDR1 is SEHNR and CDR2 FQNEAQ (reference sequence). CDR3 size: 14 residues. V gave up 1 base and J gave up 5 bases, with 11 bases separating them. The sequencing input was PBMCs. This sequence joins TRBV7-9 and TRBJ2-5; D is uncertain. This sequence was found in a man between 40 and 49 years old in good health and CMV-seropositive. CDR3 bases: TGTGCCAGCAGCTTAGATCCCTCTCGGGAGACCCAGTACTTC. It yields the protein CASSLDPSRETQYF.